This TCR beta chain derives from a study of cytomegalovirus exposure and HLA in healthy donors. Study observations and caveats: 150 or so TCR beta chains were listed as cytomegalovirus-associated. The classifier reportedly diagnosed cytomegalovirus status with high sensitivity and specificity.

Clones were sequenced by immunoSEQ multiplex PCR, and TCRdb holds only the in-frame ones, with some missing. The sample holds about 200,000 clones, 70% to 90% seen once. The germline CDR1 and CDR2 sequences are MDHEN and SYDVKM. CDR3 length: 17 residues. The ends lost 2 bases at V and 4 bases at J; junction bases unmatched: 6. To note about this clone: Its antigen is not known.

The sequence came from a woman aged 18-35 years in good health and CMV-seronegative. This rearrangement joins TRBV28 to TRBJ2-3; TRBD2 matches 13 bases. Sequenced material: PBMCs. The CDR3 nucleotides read TGTGCCAGCAGTTTAACCGGACTAGCGGGAGCTCCAGATACGCAGTATTTT. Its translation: CASSLTGLAGAPDTQYF.